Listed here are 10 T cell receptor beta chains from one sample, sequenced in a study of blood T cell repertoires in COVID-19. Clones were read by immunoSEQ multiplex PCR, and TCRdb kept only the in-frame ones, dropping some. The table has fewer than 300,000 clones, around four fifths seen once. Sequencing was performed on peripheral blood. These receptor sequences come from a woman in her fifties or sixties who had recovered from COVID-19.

The CDR3 here is CATRASGISDTQYF. As DNA, the CDR3 is TGTGCCACCAGGGCTAGCGGGATTTCAGATACGCAGTATTTT. V usage is TRBV24-1 and J usage is TRBJ2-3; TRBD2 matches 9 bases. Trimming took 7 bases from V and 4 from J; bases not matched to a gene: 5. This CDR3 is built from 14 residues. The V gene's germline CDR1 is KGHDR and CDR2 SFDVKD.

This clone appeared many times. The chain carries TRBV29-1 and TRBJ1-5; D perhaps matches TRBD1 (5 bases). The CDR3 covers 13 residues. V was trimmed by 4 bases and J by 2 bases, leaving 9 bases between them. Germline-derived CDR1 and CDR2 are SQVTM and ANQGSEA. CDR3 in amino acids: CSVGGEGNQPQHF. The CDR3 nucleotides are TGCAGCGTTGGGGGCGAAGGCAATCAGCCCCAGCATTTT.

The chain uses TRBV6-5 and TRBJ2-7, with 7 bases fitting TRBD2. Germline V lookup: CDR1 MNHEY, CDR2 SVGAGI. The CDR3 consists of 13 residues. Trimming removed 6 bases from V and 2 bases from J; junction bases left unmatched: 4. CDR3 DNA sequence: TGTGCCAGCAGCCTAGCGGAAGCCTACGAGCAGTACTTC. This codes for CASSLAEAYEQYF.

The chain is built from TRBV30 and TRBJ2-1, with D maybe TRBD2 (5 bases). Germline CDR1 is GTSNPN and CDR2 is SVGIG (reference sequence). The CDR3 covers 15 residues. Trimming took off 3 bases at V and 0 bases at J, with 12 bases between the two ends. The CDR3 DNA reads TGTGCCTGGAGCCTGCGGAGGAGCTCCTACAATGAGCAGTTCTTC. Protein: CAWSLRRSSYNEQFF.

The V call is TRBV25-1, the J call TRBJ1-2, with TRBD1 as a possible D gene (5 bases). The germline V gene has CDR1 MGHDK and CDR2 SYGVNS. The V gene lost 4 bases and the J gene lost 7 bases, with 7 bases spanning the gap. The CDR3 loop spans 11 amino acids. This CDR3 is CASSAGGGYTF. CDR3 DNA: TGTGCCAGCAGTGCGGGGGGTGGCTACACCTTC.

Here the CDR3 DNA reads TGTGCCAGCAGCGTAGCCGGGAGGAACACCGGGGAGCTGTTTTTT. Its translation: CASSVAGRNTGELFF. V usage is TRBV9 and J usage is TRBJ2-2; tentative D call: TRBD2 (6 bases). Trimming removed 0 bases at V and 1 base at J, with 7 bases between. Germline CDR1 is SGDLS and CDR2 is YYNGEE. This CDR3 is built from 15 residues.

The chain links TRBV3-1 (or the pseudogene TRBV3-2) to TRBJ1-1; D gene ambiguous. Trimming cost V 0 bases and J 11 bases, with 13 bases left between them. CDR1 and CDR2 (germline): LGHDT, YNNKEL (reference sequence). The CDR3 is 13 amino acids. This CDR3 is CASSQDRTTRAFF. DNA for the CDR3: TGTGCCAGCAGCCAAGATAGAACCACTAGGGCTTTCTTT.

As DNA, the CDR3 is TGTGCCAGCAGTTCGGTCGCCTACGAGCAGTACTTC. This gives the protein CASSSVAYEQYF. This rearrangement joins TRBV28 to TRBJ2-7; D not certain. This CDR3 has 12 residues. Germline CDR1 and CDR2: MDHEN and SYDVKM. With 4 bases removed from V and 2 bases from J, the gap between germline ends came to 6 bases.

The CDR3 DNA reads as TGTGCCAGCAGTAGTCCCGGGGGGCAGAGGGCTGGCGAGCAGTACTTC. Protein sequence: CASSSPGGQRAGEQYF. The chain combines TRBV28 with TRBJ2-7, with D maybe TRBD2 (7 bases). V lost 5 bases to trimming and J lost 6 bases, with 23 bases between them. The germline V gene encodes CDR1 MDHEN and CDR2 SYDVKM. The CDR3 runs 16 residues.

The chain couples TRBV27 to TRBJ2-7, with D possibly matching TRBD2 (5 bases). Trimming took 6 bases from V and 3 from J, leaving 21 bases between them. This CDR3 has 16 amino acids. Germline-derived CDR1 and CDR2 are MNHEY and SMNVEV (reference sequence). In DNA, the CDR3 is TGTGCCAGCAGCCCCACGTCCCCGGACTTGGGCTACGAGCAGTACTTC. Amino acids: CASSPTSPDLGYEQYF.